This T cell receptor beta chain appears in the sequencing data of a study of human T cells and chemical hapten exposure. Whole-study context: Among samples, TCR yields varied mainly because of small differences in pooled library volume. Overall study results and limits: Expanded TCRs formed significantly more large CDR3 similarity clusters than controls.

Notes on this clonotype: What it binds is unknown. A much bigger clone sits one base away, suggesting this may be a read error.

In the study's own analysis: Sequenced samples showed a median of approximately 96,000 TCRs each, with counts running from about 22,000 to 700,000. TCRdb analysed the RACE reads with MiXCR anew, one entry per CDR3 protein. The V and J calls and clone size come from TCRdb's table, not from the authors' own analysis. Of around 110,000 distinct CDR3 sequences in the sample, over 9% were seen once. Documented time point: patch test 3, about 24 weeks after DPC sensitization. Treatment given: therapeutic diphenylcyclopropenone sensitization with weekly scalp DPC. Germline-derived CDR1 and CDR2 are MNHEY and SVGEGT. After removal of 8 bases from V and 2 bases from J, the junction contained 8 bases not matched to a gene. The CDR3 is 14 residues long.

Sample: whole blood, taken in connection with sensitization to the hapten diphenylcyclopropenone (DPC). The gene calls are TRBV6-2 or TRBV6-3 and TRBJ1-2; 7 bases are a match to TRBD1. The clonotype was recovered from a woman in her forties or fifties with alopecia areata. Some clones in this sample may be carry-over from other donors' samples. The CDR3 here is CASQRTGSNYGYTF. CDR3 sequence (DNA): TGTGCCAGCCAACGGACAGGTTCCAACTATGGCTACACCTTC.